This T cell receptor (beta chain) was obtained from a study of chemoradiotherapy in HPV16-positive cancers. This CDR3 comprises 19 residues. CDR1 is LNHDA, CDR2 SQIVND, per germline (reference sequence). V was pared by 3 bases and J by 0 bases, with 21 bases between. Samples were taken several times over chemoradiotherapy. Notes on the study in general: The functional HPV-specific definition rests on just a couple of HPV16-positive patients.

Comment on this clone: The antigen is unknown.

Sequencing used immunoSEQ multiplex PCR; TCRdb keeps in-frame clones, though not all of them. The sample includes fewer than 70,000 clones, about nine tenths seen only once; the top ten take about 3.5%. The chain uses TRBV19 and TRBJ1-5, with D possibly TRBD1 on 6 matching bases. The sequencing here drew on blood, taken from a patient who underwent chemoradiotherapy. This TCR was sampled from a human donor with HPV-associated anogenital cancer. This CDR3 is CASSMGGWQGQYSNQPQHF. Here the CDR3 DNA reads TGTGCCAGTAGTATGGGCGGCTGGCAGGGACAATATAGCAATCAGCCCCAGCATTTT.